These 3 T cell receptor beta chains came from one sample sequenced in a study of T cell responses to AZD1222 COVID-19 vaccine. Sequenced by immunoSEQ multiplex PCR; TCRdb stores in-frame clones only, minus some. The data show about 170,000 clones, with 75% to 90% seen just once and roughly 4% held by the top ten. This material consisted of peripheral blood, taken 28 days after the second dose of the MenACWY control vaccine. Receptor source: an adult who received the MenACWY meningococcal vaccine as a control.

The rearrangement uses TRBV6-5 and TRBJ2-1; 14 bases match TRBD2. Germline values: CDR1 MNHEY, CDR2 SVGAGI. CDR3 size: 15 residues. Trimming removed 7 bases from V and 5 bases from J; junction bases left unmatched: 4. Written as DNA, the CDR3 is TGTGCCAGCACCAGACTAGCGGGAGGGAACAATGAGCAGTTCTTC. As protein: CASTRLAGGNNEQFF.

This clone was picked up one time. V gene TRBV25-1 combines with J gene TRBJ2-7; 13 bases map to TRBD2. Germline CDR1 and CDR2: MGHDK and SYGVNS. With 8 bases clipped from V and 7 bases from J, the junction kept 5 bases outside the gene matches. The CDR3 runs to 13 residues. The CDR3 reads CASGGLAGIEQYF. In DNA form, the CDR3 reads TGTGCCAGCGGGGGACTAGCGGGAATAGAGCAGTACTTC.

This clone was observed once. The CDR3, as DNA: TGTGCCAGCAGCCAAGGGGGTGGCGGGCTCACAACCTACGAGCAGTACTTC. Translation: CASSQGGGGLTTYEQYF. The V and J genes are TRBV14 and TRBJ2-7, with D possibly TRBD2 on 5 matching bases. Germline V gene sequence: CDR1 SGHDN, CDR2 FVKESK. Trimming pared 1 base from V and 2 bases from J, leaving 18 bases between. The CDR3 is 17 residues long.